What follows is one T cell receptor (beta chain) and its context. Germline and junction disagree at one end, which may indicate a read error. TCRbeta library preparation incorporated unique molecular identifiers. TCRdb processed the PCR reads anew with MiXCR; each CDR3 protein has one entry. The sample records approximately 400,000 distinct CDR3 sequences, approximately 11% being singletons. This specimen belongs to a study of T-cell reconstitution after alpha-beta-depleted transplantation in children. The CDR3 sequence is 17 residues long. From germline, CDR1 is SSHAT and CDR2 FNYEAQ (reference sequence).

The chain combines TRBV7-7 with TRBJ2-3; a possible D gene is TRBD2 (5 bases). This clonotype was sampled from a human donor who donated a stem cell graft to a child with acute myeloid leukemia. This sample comprised PBMCs from the stem cell graft donor, obtained from the stem cell graft. CDR3 amino acids: CASSLGRTESRLDTQYF. CDR3 DNA sequence: TGTGCTAGCAGCTTAGGGAGAACGGAAAGTCGTCTAGATACGCAGTATTTT.